This TCR beta chain was identified during a study of tumor and adjacent non-tumor tissue in lung cancer (dated by TCRdb to the late 2010s). Regarding the study in general: By cancer type, the cohort comprised eleven to twelve adenocarcinoma patients, a couple of squamous cell carcinoma patients and 1 small cell lung cancer patient. The roughly 15 enrolled patients, of whom around 10 were men and 5 were women, were aged about 30 to 80 years and were diagnosed with TNM stage I to III disease. Sequencing produced 130,000,000 or so productive TCRbeta reads in total, an average of approximately 4.5 million reads per sample. The study compared bulk TCRbeta repertoires between lung tumor tissue and matched distant non-tumor lung tissue from over 13 lung cancer patients. For each patient, one tumor sample and one normal lung sample were taken, giving approximately 30 paired specimens that underwent TCRbeta CDR3 sequencing.

Turning to this clonotype: No cognate antigen has been identified for it. At one boundary the junction diverges from the germline segment, which might be a read error.

On the study overall, not on this receptor specifically: A significantly larger cumulative share of the repertoire was made up by the top 100 clones in normal lung than in tumor tissue. Neither the sequencing platform nor unique molecular identifiers are named or mentioned anywhere in the methods. Only about 15 patients were in the cohort, and the authors stated that larger samples and more detailed clinical data are needed. Significantly higher TCR diversity was found in younger patients, and higher tumor TCR diversity was associated with shorter overall and disease-free survival. TCR diversity (inverse Simpson) was significantly higher in tumor than in normal lung tissue (roughly 430 vs 170, P = 0.0075, Mann-Whitney U test). Because peripheral blood was not sequenced, the blood TCRbeta repertoires of the lung cancer patients in the study went unexamined.

RNA was extracted from bulk unsorted tissue and checked for quality with a NanoDrop ND-1000 and an Agilent 2100. The donors were newly diagnosed lung cancer patients admitted for thoracic surgery in China from August to November 2014 who had not received prior chemotherapy. The study excluded patients who had received radiotherapy or chemotherapy before or who had another cancer at the same time. Pieces of surgical tissue measuring roughly 1-2 cm3 were kept in RNAlater solution and stored at -80 degrees C until use. Library preparation employed multiplex PCR. Data came from an Illumina HiSeq 2500. TCRbeta libraries were built by three rounds of nested PCR using primers (Table S4), following protocols modified from ARM-PCR. Before sequencing, PCR products of 200-500 bp were excised from the gel and purified with the QIAquick gel extraction kit. The study's own analysis went as follows. Trimmomatic was used to clean the reads, FLASH merged the cleaned reads into complete CDR3 sequences, and MiTCR assigned the sequences to V(D)J germline segments. Clonal diversity was calculated as the inverse Simpson's index using VDJtools. In-frame sequences lacking a premature stop codon were counted as productive reads. The public reads were quality trimmed at Q25 with fastp and then assembled into clones with MiXCR by TCRdb, keeping productive beta chains. Entries that share a CDR3 protein sequence are merged under the most common genes and DNA. The V and J calls were not made by the authors but by TCRdb's processing. Present in this sample are about 110,000 distinct CDR3 sequences, 60% to 80% of which were seen just once. The ten largest clones capture about 40% of the sample.

What was sequenced was lung tumor tissue. The receptor was isolated from a woman aged 55 to 70 with non-small cell lung cancer.

The CDR3 sequence is CSVKGQGGYGYTF. The DNA sequence reads TGCAGTGTTAAAGGGCAGGGGGGCTATGGCTACACTTTC. The chain uses TRBV20-1 and TRBJ1-2, with 7 junctional bases fitting TRBD1. The CDR1 and CDR2 encoded by the germline V gene (reference sequence) are DFQATT and SNEGSKA. The CDR3 runs 13 amino acids, cysteine and phenylalanine included. Only the CDR3 DNA stays, 39 bases, in frame from base 1.